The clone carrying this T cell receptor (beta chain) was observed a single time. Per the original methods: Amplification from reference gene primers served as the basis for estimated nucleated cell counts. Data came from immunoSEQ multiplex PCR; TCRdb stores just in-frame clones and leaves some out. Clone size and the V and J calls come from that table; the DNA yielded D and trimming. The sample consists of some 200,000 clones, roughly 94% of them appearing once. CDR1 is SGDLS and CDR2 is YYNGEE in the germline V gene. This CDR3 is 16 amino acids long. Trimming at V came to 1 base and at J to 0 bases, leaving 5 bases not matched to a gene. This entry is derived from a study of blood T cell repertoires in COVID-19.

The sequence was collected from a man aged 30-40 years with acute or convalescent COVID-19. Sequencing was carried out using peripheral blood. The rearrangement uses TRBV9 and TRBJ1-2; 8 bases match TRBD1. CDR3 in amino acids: CASSVTGTGANYGYTF. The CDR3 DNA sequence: TGTGCCAGCAGCGTAACGGGGACAGGAGCTAACTATGGCTACACCTTC.